These 25 T cell receptor beta chains originate from one sample sequenced in a study of blood T cell repertoires in COVID-19. Only in-frame clones appear in the TCRdb table, and some are missing; sequencing was by immunoSEQ multiplex PCR. The table includes just over 95,000 clones, approximately 90% detected once. Sequencing was done on a sample of peripheral blood. The receptors were gathered from a man in his forties or fifties with acute or convalescent COVID-19.

V usage is TRBV28 and J usage is TRBJ1-1; 8 bases are a match to TRBD1. Trimming removed 4 bases from V and 5 bases from J; junction bases left unmatched: 6. The CDR3 consists of 14 residues. The V gene's germline CDR1 is MDHEN and CDR2 SYDVKM. In DNA form, the CDR3 reads TGTGCCAGCAGTTGGCAGGGGGCGGGGACTGAAGCTTTCTTT. It codes for CASSWQGAGTEAFF. The variable domain in full, with the rest retrieved from reference TRBV28 and TRBJ1-1, is DVKVTQSSRYLVKRTGEKVFLECVQDMDHENMFWYRQDPGLGLRLIYFSYDVKMKEKGDIPEGYSVSREKKERFSLILESASTNQTSMYLCASSWQGAGTEAFFGQGTRLTVV.

Notes on this clone: At one of its ends the junction is not consistent with the germline gene, which may arise from a read error. In the same sample, other DNA sequences code for this CDR3. This chain uses TRBV4-1 with TRBJ2-6, with D maybe TRBD1 (6 bases). From germline, CDR1 is MGHRA and CDR2 YSYEKL. The CDR3 loop spans 19 amino acids. The CDR3 protein is CASSQSVGQLISGANVLTF. Here the CDR3 DNA reads TGCGCCAGCAGCCAGAGTGTAGGACAGTTAATCTCTGGGGCCAATGTCCTGACTTTC.

The chain is built from TRBV27 and TRBJ1-6; D unresolved. Germline values: CDR1 MNHEY, CDR2 SMNVEV (reference sequence). Between the trimmed V and J ends, which lost 2 bases and 0 bases, there was a span of 8 bases. The CDR3 length is 16 residues. CDR3 nucleotide sequence: TGTGCCAGCAGTTTAACGGGGAGCTCCTATAATTCACCCCTCCACTTT. Translating it yields CASSLTGSSYNSPLHF.

This clone came up a few times. This rearrangement joins TRBV9 to TRBJ2-3; perhaps TRBD2 as D (5 bases). The CDR3 has 14 residues. CDR1 and CDR2 from the germline V gene are SGDLS and YYNGEE. Between the trimmed V and J ends, which lost 0 bases and 3 bases, there was a span of 8 bases. The CDR3 DNA follows: TGTGCCAGCAGCGTAGTCCTAGCAACAGATACGCAGTATTTT. As protein: CASSVVLATDTQYF.

CDR3 loop: CASSLWAAGEGKNIQYF. The CDR3 DNA sequence: TGTGCCAGCAGTTTATGGGCAGCAGGGGAGGGTAAAAACATTCAGTACTTC. This chain joins TRBV28 and TRBJ2-4, with TRBD2 as a possible D gene (7 bases). V shed 0 bases and J shed 4 bases, with 16 bases lying between them. Germline V CDR1 and CDR2: MDHEN, SYDVKM. This CDR3 has 17 amino acids. Drawing the rest from reference TRBV28 and TRBJ2-4, the complete variable domain is DVKVTQSSRYLVKRTGEKVFLECVQDMDHENMFWYRQDPGLGLRLIYFSYDVKMKEKGDIPEGYSVSREKKERFSLILESASTNQTSMYLCASSLWAAGEGKNIQYFGAGTRLSVL.

The chain uses TRBV7-9 and TRBJ2-1, with D hard to call. The CDR3 runs to 14 residues. V shed 6 bases and J shed 0 bases, with 9 bases lying between them. The germline V gene has CDR1 SEHNR and CDR2 FQNEAQ (reference sequence). The CDR3 sequence: CASRISSSYNEQFF. CDR3 nucleotide sequence: TGTGCCAGCAGGATTTCGAGCTCCTACAATGAGCAGTTCTTC.

This chain links TRBV9 with TRBJ2-1; a possible D gene is TRBD1 (6 bases). CDR1 and CDR2 from the germline V gene are SGDLS and YYNGEE. V lost 0 bases to trimming and J lost 10 bases, with 11 bases between them. The CDR3 is 13 residues long. The CDR3 nucleotides are TGTGCCAGCAGCGTAGAGTGGGGGCGAGAGCAGTTCTTC. Translated: CASSVEWGREQFF.

The rearrangement uses TRBV10-1 and TRBJ2-2; no definite D call. Between the trimmed V and J ends, which lost 3 bases and 1 base, there was a span of 9 bases. The CDR3 contains 15 residues. Germline V gives CDR1 WNHNN, CDR2 SYGVQD (reference sequence). This CDR3 is CASSEFVVNTGELFF. CDR3 nucleotides: TGCGCCAGCAGTGAATTTGTAGTGAACACCGGGGAGCTGTTTTTT.

The CDR3 spells CASSYRRGRNQPQHF. The CDR3 nucleotides are TGTGCCAGCAGTTACAGGAGGGGACGGAATCAGCCCCAGCATTTT. V usage is TRBV6-5 and J usage is TRBJ1-5; D is perhaps TRBD1 (5 bases). Germline V gene data show CDR1 as MNHEY and CDR2 as SVGAGI. The CDR3 spans 15 residues. V lost 2 bases and J 4 bases, leaving 12 bases between the germline ends.

This rearrangement joins TRBV19 to TRBJ2-1; no definite D call. The CDR3 sequence is 12 residues long. V lost 5 bases to trimming and J lost 6 bases, with 8 bases between them. Germline CDR1 LNHDA, CDR2 SQIVND (reference sequence). Written as DNA, the CDR3 is TGTGCCAGTAGTTTATCAGGCAATGAGCAGTTCTTC. Encoded protein: CASSLSGNEQFF.

This rearrangement joins TRBV6-5 to TRBJ1-5, with D hard to call. Germline CDR1 is MNHEY and CDR2 is SVGAGI. The CDR3 runs to 12 residues. The V and J ends lost 5 bases and 3 bases respectively, with 5 bases between them. The CDR3 loop is CASSQANQPQHF. For the CDR3, the DNA is TGTGCCAGCAGTCAGGCCAATCAGCCCCAGCATTTT.

The CDR3 is CASSLSLGGATEAFF. In DNA form, the CDR3 reads TGTGCCAGCAGTTTATCGCTCGGGGGGGCCACTGAAGCTTTCTTT. The chain has TRBV27 and TRBJ1-1, with D possibly matching TRBD1 (6 bases). Germline V gene data show CDR1 as MNHEY and CDR2 as SMNVEV (reference sequence). CDR3 length: 15 residues. The V and J ends lost 0 bases and 4 bases respectively, with 12 bases between them.

This rearrangement joins TRBV4-1 to TRBJ2-5; 10 nucleotides line up with TRBD2. CDR1 and CDR2 from the germline V gene are MGHRA and YSYEKL. The junction had 6 bases not matched to a gene; V was cut back by 1 base and J by 4 bases. This CDR3 has 16 residues. Here the CDR3 reads CASSQARAGGTETQYF. In DNA form, the CDR3 reads TGCGCCAGCAGCCAAGCAAGAGCGGGAGGGACAGAGACCCAGTACTTC.

This clone was detected only once. The chain has TRBV19 and TRBJ2-3, with D possibly being TRBD2 (6 bases). V was pared by 6 bases and J by 6 bases, with 13 bases between. Germline V gene lookup returns CDR1 LNHDA and CDR2 SQIVND (reference sequence). This CDR3 spans 13 amino acids. CDR3 protein: CASRRIGGDTQYF. The CDR3 region has the DNA TGTGCCAGTAGACGAATTGGAGGGGATACGCAGTATTTT.

The gene calls are TRBV11-2 and TRBJ2-3, with 8 bases matching TRBD1. V shed 1 base and J 3 bases; nucleotides not matched to a gene: 3. CDR1 is SGHAT and CDR2 is FQNNGV in the germline V gene. This CDR3 spans 15 amino acids. CDR3 in amino acids: CASSLGTGFTDTQYF. The CDR3 nucleotides read TGTGCCAGCAGCTTAGGGACAGGGTTTACAGATACGCAGTATTTT.

The rearrangement uses TRBV15 and TRBJ2-3; D may be TRBD2 (6 bases). V lost 5 bases to trimming and J lost 0 bases, with 12 bases between them. Germline V CDR1 and CDR2: LNHNV, YYDKDF (reference sequence). The length of the CDR3 is 15 residues. The CDR3 region is CATSPVAASTDTQYF. The CDR3 DNA reads TGTGCCACCAGCCCGGTAGCGGCTAGCACAGATACGCAGTATTTT.

This clone has a single count. V and J are TRBV2 and TRBJ1-2; D is perhaps TRBD1 (5 bases). V lost 2 bases and J lost 4, with 11 bases in between. The CDR3 is 14 residues long. Germline V lookup: CDR1 SNHLY, CDR2 FYNNEI. CDR3 bases: TGTGCCAGCAGTGAATCTGGGCAGGGCTATGGCTACACCTTC. It encodes CASSESGQGYGYTF. The whole variable domain, remainder taken from reference TRBV2 and TRBJ1-2, is EPEVTQTPSHQVTQMGQEVILRCVPISNHLYFYWYRQILGQKVEFLVSFYNNEISEKSEIFDDQFSVERPDGSNFTLKIRSTKLEDSAMYFCASSESGQGYGYTFGSGTRLTVV.

The chain links TRBV9 to TRBJ1-6, with a possible D match to TRBD1 (5 bases). V gave up 0 bases and J gave up 10 bases, with 11 bases separating them. CDR3 length: 14 residues. Germline V gives CDR1 SGDLS, CDR2 YYNGEE. DNA of the CDR3: TGTGCCAGCAGCGTAGATTCGGGGGGATCACCCCTCCACTTT. It codes for CASSVDSGGSPLHF.

The chain links TRBV6-6 to TRBJ1-2; D call uncertain. CDR1 and CDR2 from the germline V gene are MNHNY and SVGAGI (reference sequence). The CDR3 totals 14 residues. V lost 0 bases to trimming and J lost 3 bases, with 8 bases between them. CDR3 nucleotides: TGTGCCAGCAGTTACTCGAGGGTTGACTATGGCTACACCTTC. Protein product: CASSYSRVDYGYTF.

The chain has TRBV7-9 and TRBJ2-2; TRBD2 might be the D (6 bases). Germline assignment: CDR1 SEHNR and CDR2 FQNEAQ (reference sequence). V lost 1 base and J 4 bases, leaving 7 bases between the germline ends. This CDR3 contains 14 residues. Here the CDR3 reads CASSLGRGTGELFF. As DNA, the CDR3 is TGTGCCAGCAGCTTAGGGAGGGGCACCGGGGAGCTGTTTTTT.

The rearrangement uses TRBV6-5 and TRBJ1-6, with TRBD1 as a possible D gene (6 bases). Germline V CDR1 and CDR2: MNHEY, SVGAGI. V was pared by 6 bases and J by 5 bases, with 14 bases between. This CDR3 has 15 residues. The CDR3 sequence: CASSGGQSDNSPLHF. The CDR3 DNA follows: TGTGCCAGCAGCGGAGGACAGTCCGATAATTCACCCCTCCACTTT.

This clone is a singleton in its sample. This rearrangement joins TRBV5-1 to TRBJ1-1, with D possibly being TRBD1 (6 bases). V dropped 4 bases and J dropped 6 bases, with 19 bases sitting between them. Germline V lookup: CDR1 SGHRS, CDR2 YFSETQ. There are 15 residues in the CDR3. CDR3 DNA sequence: TGCGCCAGCAGCCCTGACACAGGGATGGGGGCTGAAGCTTTCTTT. Its translation: CASSPDTGMGAEAFF.

This sequence joins TRBV7-6 and TRBJ2-2; 8 bases line up with TRBD2. Trimming at V came to 1 base and at J to 3 bases, leaving 7 bases not matched to a gene. CDR1 and CDR2 from the germline V gene are SGHVS and FNYEAQ. The CDR3 contains 17 residues. The CDR3 DNA is TGTGCCAGCAGCTTAGATTCAAGCGGGGGCGACACCGGGGAGCTGTTTTTT. Translating gives CASSLDSSGGDTGELFF. Looking up the rest from reference TRBV7-6 and TRBJ2-2 gives the full variable domain: GAGVSQSPRYKVTKRGQDVALRCDPISGHVSLYWYRQALGQGPEFLTYFNYEAQQDKSGLPNDRFSAERPEGSISTLTIQRTEQRDSAMYRCASSLDSSGGDTGELFFGEGSRLTVL.

V gene TRBV6-6 combines with J gene TRBJ1-2, with TRBD1 as a possible D gene (6 bases). This CDR3 has 14 residues. Germline V lookup: CDR1 MNHNY, CDR2 SVGAGI (reference sequence). The ends were cut back, 2 bases at V and 4 bases at J, with 11 bases in the middle. As DNA, the CDR3 is TGTGCCAGCAGTTACGAGGGACACTCCTATGGCTACACCTTC. It encodes CASSYEGHSYGYTF.

The chain links TRBV18 to TRBJ2-7; 13 positions match TRBD2. The CDR3 runs 15 residues. Germline loops: CDR1 KGHSH, CDR2 LQKENI. The ends lost 2 bases at V and 2 bases at J; junction bases unmatched: 0. In nucleotides, the CDR3 is TGTGCCAGCTCACCAGGGACTAGCGGGACCTACGAGCAGTACTTC. This translates into CASSPGTSGTYEQYF.